This T cell receptor (beta chain) was captured by sequencing in a study of shared clonotypes between healthy human individuals. Remarks on this clone: Its matching antigen is unknown. At the DNA level, this CDR3 is encoded by other sequences in the same sample as well.

Study-wide results and limits: Generation probability values for non-shared clonotypes were lower than those for clonotypes shared by all four donors.

Naive-designated CD8 cells lacked CD45RO, were positively enriched for CCR7, and omitted terminally differentiated effector memory CD45RA+ cells. Profiled with immunoSEQ multiplex PCR; TCRdb holds only in-frame clones, not every one. The sample has 2 million to 2.5 million clones; more than 85% are singletons. The CDR3 loop spans 14 amino acids. The V end was cut by 7 bases, the J end by 0 bases, with 10 bases between. Germline CDR1 is LNHDA and CDR2 is SQIVND (reference sequence). The chain couples TRBV19 to TRBJ1-5; D not resolved. This receptor was obtained from a man between 18 and 29 years old in good health. Some clones in this sample may be carry-over from other donors' samples. Sequencing was carried out using naive CD8+ T cells from PBMCs. In DNA form, the CDR3 reads TGTGCCAGTATGACTCGGGATAGCAATCAGCCCCAGCATTTT. Its protein is CASMTRDSNQPQHF.